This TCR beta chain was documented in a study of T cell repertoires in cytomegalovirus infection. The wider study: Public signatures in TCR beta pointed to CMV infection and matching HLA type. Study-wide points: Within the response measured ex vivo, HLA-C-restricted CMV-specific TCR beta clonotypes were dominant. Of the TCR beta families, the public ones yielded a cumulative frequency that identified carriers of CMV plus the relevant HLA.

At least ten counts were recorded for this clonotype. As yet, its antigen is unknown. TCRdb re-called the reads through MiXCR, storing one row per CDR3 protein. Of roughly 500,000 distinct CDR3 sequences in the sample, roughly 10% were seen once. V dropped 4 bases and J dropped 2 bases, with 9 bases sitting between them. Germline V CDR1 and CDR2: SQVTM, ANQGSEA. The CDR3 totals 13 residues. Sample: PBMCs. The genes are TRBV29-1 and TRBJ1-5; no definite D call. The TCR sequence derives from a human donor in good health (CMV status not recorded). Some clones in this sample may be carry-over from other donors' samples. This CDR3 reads CSVAFEGNQPQHF. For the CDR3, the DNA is TGCAGCGTTGCCTTCGAGGGCAATCAGCCCCAGCATTTT. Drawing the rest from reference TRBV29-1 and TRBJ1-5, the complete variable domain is SAVISQKPSRDICQRGTSLTIQCQVDSQVTMMFWYRQQPGQSLTLIATANQGSEATYESGFVIDKFPISRPNLTFSTLTVSNMSPEDSSIYLCSVAFEGNQPQHFGDGTRLSIL.